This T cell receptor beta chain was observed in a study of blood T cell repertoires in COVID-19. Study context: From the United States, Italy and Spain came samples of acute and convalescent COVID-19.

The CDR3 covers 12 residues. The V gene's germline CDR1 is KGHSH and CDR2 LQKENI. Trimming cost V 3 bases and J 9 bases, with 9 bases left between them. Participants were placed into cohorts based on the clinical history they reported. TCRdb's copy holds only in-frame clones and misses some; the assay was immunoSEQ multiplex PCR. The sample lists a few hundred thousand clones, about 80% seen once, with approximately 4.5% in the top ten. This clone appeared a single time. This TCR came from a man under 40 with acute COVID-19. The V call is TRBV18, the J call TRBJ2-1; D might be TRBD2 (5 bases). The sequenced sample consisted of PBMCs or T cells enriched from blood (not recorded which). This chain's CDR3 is CASSPVGGEQFF. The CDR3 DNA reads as TGTGCCAGCTCACCTGTAGGAGGTGAGCAGTTCTTC.